This TCR beta chain is from a study of blood T cells in healthy people across ages (dated by TCRdb to 2013 to 2016). General notes on the study: In model experiments, roughly one uniquely barcoded TCR beta cDNA molecule per two T cells was captured by template switching. The study measured age-related changes in TCR beta repertoire diversity using deep sequencing normalized with unique cDNA molecular identifiers. Donors were grouped into four age groups: young (average 16 years), middle-aged (around 39), aged (roughly 62) and long-lived (about 90). To avoid experimental bias, donors of different ages were randomly spread across the sequencing lanes. Using the same blood draw, the study looked at two additional independent replicas of 1 million unique cDNA reads for two donors, one aged 18 to 29 and the other aged 80 or older. The full study reports these points: Compared with the aged group, the long-lived group had more naive CD4+ T cells, fewer expanded clones and increased TCR diversity, a pattern suggesting age selection. Because the CMV infection status of the donors was unknown, age-related changes in expanded clonotypes may potentially have been confounded. Total diversity estimates from one million sequenced T cells were considered lower bounds and underestimates. Observed TCR beta diversity per million T cells fell roughly linearly with age, and a significant reduction was already apparent by age about 43. There was a strong correlation between observed TCR beta diversity and the percentage of naive T cells measured by flow cytometry. Conclusive comparison of naive and antigen-experienced compartments was prevented by the profiling of bulk unsorted PBMCs.

Taken from cysteine to phenylalanine, the CDR3 has 16 residues. Only CDR3 DNA remains: 48 bases, in frame from the first base. V and J are trimmed by 3 bases and 3 bases, and the gene matches miss 11 bases of the junction. Reading the germline V gene (reference sequence) gives CDR1 DFQATT and CDR2 SNEGSKA. The approximately 39 donors, aged about 6 to 90 years, were systemically healthy Caucasian individuals from Russia. Each donor gave around 9.8 milliliters of peripheral blood, collected into EDTA-treated Vacutainer tubes. Ficoll-Paque density-gradient centrifugation was used to isolate PBMCs, with at least 6.5 million per sample. Total RNA, at least 6 micrograms per sample, was extracted from PBMCs with Trizol reagent. The percentages of naive CD45RAhigh/CD27high T cells were determined by flow cytometry on a PBMC aliquot from every donor. A remark on this clonotype: Its target antigen remains unknown. Base qualities are not at hand, and no much larger clone is one base apart.

Libraries were prepared through 5' RACE. The data were produced on an Illumina HiSeq 2500. A second PCR of roughly 7 to 12 cycles was run with a J-beta primer mix and a sample-barcoded 5' primer. Each TCR beta cDNA molecule received a unique molecular identifier from a template-switch 5' adaptor carrying 12 random nucleotides. Each sample yielded at least 2.5 million CDR3-containing paired-end reads. The Mint cDNA synthesis kit, primed by a TRBC-specific oligonucleotide, was used to synthesize first-strand cDNA from all RNA. All cDNA was treated with uracil-DNA glycosylase and then went through a first 18-cycle PCR with the universal primers M1SS and BC2_uni_R. In the source study's methods: For normalization, 1 million high-quality reads were randomly selected from each sample, with every read carrying a distinct molecular identifier. Reads sharing molecular identifiers were discarded rather than binned into consensus sequences. MiTCR, run with a Q25 quality threshold and the strictest error-elimination algorithm, handled CDR3 identification, clonotype clustering and error correction. A nonparametric unseen species model using Euler transformation provided a lower-bound estimate of total TCR beta diversity. TCRdb reworked the public reads: Q25 trimming with fastp, MiXCR clone assembly, productive beta chains retained. Each CDR3 protein gets just one entry, which takes the most common genes and DNA from the rows behind it. The V and J calls and clone size come from TCRdb's table, not from the authors' own analysis. The sample records about 730,000 distinct CDR3 sequences, around 40% of which are singletons. The ten largest make up 20% to 25% of the sample.

The sequenced material came from blood. This sequence uses TRBV20-1 and TRBJ2-7; TRBD2 lines up with 10 middle nucleotides. The TCR sequence derives from a woman aged 55-75 years in good health. The DNA sequence is TGCAGTGCTAGTGGAAGCGGGGGGGCCGTGTTCTACGAGCAGTACTTC. This encodes CSASGSGGAVFYEQYF.